Included here is one T cell receptor beta chain sequence, with context. Its antigen is currently unknown. The germline V gene encodes CDR1 GTSNPN and CDR2 SVGIG (reference sequence). V lost 4 bases and J lost 6, with 10 bases in between. CDR3 length equals 12 residues. In contrast to the negatively isolated CD8+ and CD4+ T cells, TEMRA cells were FACS-enriched. An input of roughly 0.5 to 1 ug of RNA was subjected to reverse transcription using random hexamers. Each CDR3 protein gets one entry after TCRdb re-called the immunoSEQ multiplex PCR reads with MiXCR. The sample holds 110,000 or so distinct CDR3 sequences, 85% to 95% seen once. These data come from a study of CD8 T cells in Susac syndrome. Notes on the study in general: A relatively small number of individuals underwent TCR sequencing and HLA analysis.

V usage is TRBV30 and J usage is TRBJ1-5; perhaps TRBD1 as D (6 bases). This sequence was found in a human donor in good health. Sequenced input: CD4+ T cells from PBMCs. The CDR3 is CAWKGESQPQHF. CDR3 coding DNA: TGTGCCTGGAAGGGGGAGAGTCAGCCCCAGCATTTT.